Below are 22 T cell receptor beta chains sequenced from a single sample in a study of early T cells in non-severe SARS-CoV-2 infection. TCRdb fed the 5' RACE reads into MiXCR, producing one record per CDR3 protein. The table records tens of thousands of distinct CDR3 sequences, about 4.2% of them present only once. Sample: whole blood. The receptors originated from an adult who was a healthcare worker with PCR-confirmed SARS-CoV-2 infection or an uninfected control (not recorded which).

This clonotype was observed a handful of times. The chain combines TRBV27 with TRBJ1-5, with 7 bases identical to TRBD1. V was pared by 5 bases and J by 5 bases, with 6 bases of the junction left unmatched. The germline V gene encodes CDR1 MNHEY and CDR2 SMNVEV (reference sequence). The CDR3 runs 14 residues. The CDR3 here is CASSPDRHDQPQHF. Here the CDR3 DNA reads TGTGCCAGCAGTCCGGACAGGCACGATCAGCCCCAGCATTTT.

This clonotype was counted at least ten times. This CDR3 is CASSPDRGLNTEAFF. DNA of the CDR3: TGTGCCAGCAGCCCAGACAGGGGGCTGAACACTGAAGCTTTCTTT. The rearrangement uses TRBV28 and TRBJ1-1; 10 bases are a match to TRBD1. Trimming at V came to 6 bases and at J to 0 bases, leaving 4 bases not matched to a gene. The CDR3 totals 15 residues. Germline-derived CDR1 and CDR2 are MDHEN and SYDVKM.

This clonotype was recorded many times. Written as DNA, the CDR3 is TGTGCCAGCAGCTTCGTGACTAGCGGGCGTGAGACCCAGTACTTC. It translates to CASSFVTSGRETQYF. This chain connects TRBV5-5 to TRBJ2-5; the match to TRBD2 covers 10 bases. Germline assignment: CDR1 SGHKS and CDR2 YYEKEE (reference sequence). After removal of 2 bases from V and 5 bases from J, the junction contained 6 bases not matched to a gene. The CDR3 runs 15 residues.

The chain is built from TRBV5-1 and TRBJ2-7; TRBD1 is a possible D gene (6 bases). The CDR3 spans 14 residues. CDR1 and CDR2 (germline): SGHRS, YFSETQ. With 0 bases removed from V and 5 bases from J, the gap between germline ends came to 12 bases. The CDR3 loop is CASSLDRATDEQYF. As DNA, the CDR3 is TGCGCCAGCAGCTTGGACAGGGCGACGGACGAGCAGTACTTC. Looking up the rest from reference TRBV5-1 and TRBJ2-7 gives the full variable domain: KAGVTQTPRYLIKTRGQQVTLSCSPISGHRSVSWYQQTPGQGLQFLFEYFSETQRNKGNFPGRFSGRQFSNSRSEMNVSTLELGDSALYLCASSLDRATDEQYFGPGTRLTVT.

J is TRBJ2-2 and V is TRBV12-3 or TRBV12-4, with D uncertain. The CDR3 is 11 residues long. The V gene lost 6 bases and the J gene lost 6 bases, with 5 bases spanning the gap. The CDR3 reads CASSPPGELFF. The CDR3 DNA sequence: TGTGCCAGCAGCCCCCCCGGGGAGCTGTTTTTT.

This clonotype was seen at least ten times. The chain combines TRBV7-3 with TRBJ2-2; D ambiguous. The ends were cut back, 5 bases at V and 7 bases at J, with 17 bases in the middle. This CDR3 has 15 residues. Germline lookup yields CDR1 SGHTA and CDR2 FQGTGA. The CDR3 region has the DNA TGTGCCAGCAGCCTAAAGCCAAACTCCCTCGGGGAGCTGTTTTTT. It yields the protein CASSLKPNSLGELFF.

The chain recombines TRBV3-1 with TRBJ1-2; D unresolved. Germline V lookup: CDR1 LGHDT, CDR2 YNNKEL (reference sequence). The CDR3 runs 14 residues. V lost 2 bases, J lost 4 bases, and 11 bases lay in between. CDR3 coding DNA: TGTGCCAGCAGCCAACTATCCGGGAGCTATGGCTACACCTTC. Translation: CASSQLSGSYGYTF.

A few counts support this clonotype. CDR3 region: CASSSLPRGQETQYF. The CDR3 DNA reads TGCGCCAGCAGCTCCCTTCCTCGGGGCCAAGAGACCCAGTACTTC. This chain links TRBV5-1 with TRBJ2-5, with a possible D match to TRBD2 (5 bases). This CDR3 has 15 residues. CDR1 and CDR2 from the germline V gene are SGHRS and YFSETQ. V was cut by 3 bases and J by 1 base, with 13 bases left in between.

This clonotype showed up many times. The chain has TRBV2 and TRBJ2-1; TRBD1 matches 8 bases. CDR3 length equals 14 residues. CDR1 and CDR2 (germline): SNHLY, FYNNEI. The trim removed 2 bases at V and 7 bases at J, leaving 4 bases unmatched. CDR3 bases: TGTGCCAGCAGTGAATCCAGGGGGCAAAATGAGCAGTTCTTC. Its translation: CASSESRGQNEQFF.

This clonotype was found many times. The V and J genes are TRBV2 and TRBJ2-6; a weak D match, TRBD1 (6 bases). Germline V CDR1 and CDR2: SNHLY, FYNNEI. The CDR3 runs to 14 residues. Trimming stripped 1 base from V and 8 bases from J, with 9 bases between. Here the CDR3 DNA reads TGTGCCAGCAGTGAAGGGGGGCTCTCCAACGTCCTGACTTTC. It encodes CASSEGGLSNVLTF.

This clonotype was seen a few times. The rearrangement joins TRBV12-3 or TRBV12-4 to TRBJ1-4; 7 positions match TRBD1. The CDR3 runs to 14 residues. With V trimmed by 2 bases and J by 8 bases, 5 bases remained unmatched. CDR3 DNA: TGTGCCAGCAGTTTATTGCAGGGGGGGGAAAAACTGTTTTTT. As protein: CASSLLQGGEKLFF.

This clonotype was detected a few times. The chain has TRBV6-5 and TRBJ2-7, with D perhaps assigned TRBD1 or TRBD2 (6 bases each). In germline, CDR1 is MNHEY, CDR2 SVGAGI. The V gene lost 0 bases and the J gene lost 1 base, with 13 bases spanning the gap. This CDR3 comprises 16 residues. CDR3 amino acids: CASSYSGGGWSYEQYF. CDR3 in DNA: TGTGCCAGCAGTTACTCGGGGGGCGGGTGGTCCTACGAGCAGTACTTC.

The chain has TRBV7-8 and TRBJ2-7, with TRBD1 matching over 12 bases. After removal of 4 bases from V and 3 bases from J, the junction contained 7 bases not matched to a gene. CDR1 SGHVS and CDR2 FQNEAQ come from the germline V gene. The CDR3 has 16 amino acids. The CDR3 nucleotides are TGTGCCAGCAGCTCGGGACAGGGGGCGGGTATCTACGAGCAGTACTTC. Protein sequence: CASSSGQGAGIYEQYF.

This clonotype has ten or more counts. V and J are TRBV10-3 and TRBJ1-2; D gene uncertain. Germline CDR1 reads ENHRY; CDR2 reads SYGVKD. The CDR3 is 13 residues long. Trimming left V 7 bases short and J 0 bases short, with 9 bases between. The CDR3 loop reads CAIKGSSNYGYTF. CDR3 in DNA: TGTGCCATCAAGGGAAGTTCTAACTATGGCTACACCTTC.

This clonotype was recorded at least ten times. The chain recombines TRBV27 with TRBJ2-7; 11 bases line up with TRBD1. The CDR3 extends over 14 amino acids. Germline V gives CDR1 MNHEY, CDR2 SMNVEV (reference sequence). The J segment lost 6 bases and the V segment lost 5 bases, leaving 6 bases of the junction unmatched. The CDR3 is CASSARTGGVEQYF. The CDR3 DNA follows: TGTGCCAGCAGTGCGCGGACAGGGGGCGTCGAGCAGTACTTC.

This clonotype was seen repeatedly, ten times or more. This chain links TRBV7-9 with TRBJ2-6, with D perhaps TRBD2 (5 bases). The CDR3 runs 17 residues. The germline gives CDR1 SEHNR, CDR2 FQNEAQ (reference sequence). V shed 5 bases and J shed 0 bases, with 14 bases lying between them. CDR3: CASSRGSRPSGANVLTF. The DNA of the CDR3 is TGTGCCAGCAGCCGCGGGTCCCGGCCCTCTGGGGCCAACGTCCTGACTTTC.

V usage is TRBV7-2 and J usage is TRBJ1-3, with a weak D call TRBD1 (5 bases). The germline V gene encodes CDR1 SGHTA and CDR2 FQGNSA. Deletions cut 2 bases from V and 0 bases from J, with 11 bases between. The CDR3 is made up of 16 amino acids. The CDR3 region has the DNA TGTGCCAGCAGCTTACAGGGACCCTTCTCTGGAAACACCATATATTTT. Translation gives CASSLQGPFSGNTIYF.

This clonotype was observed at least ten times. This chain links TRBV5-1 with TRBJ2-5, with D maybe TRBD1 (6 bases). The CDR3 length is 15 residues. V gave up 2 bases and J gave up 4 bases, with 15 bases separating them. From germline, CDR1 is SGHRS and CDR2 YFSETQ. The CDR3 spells CASSFGQNVLETQYF. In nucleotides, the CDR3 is TGCGCCAGCAGCTTTGGACAGAATGTATTAGAGACCCAGTACTTC.

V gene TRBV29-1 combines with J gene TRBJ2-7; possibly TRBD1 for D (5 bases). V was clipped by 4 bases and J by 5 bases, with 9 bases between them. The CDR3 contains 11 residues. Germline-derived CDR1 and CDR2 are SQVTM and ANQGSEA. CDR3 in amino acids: CSVGWGHEQYF. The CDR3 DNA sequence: TGCAGCGTTGGCTGGGGCCACGAGCAGTACTTC.

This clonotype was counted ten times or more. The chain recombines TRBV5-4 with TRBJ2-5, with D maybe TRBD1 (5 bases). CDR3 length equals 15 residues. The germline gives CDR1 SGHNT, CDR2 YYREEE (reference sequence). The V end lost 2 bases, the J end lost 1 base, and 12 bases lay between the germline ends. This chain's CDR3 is CASSFRLTGQETQYF. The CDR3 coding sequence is TGTGCCAGCAGCTTCCGACTTACAGGCCAAGAGACCCAGTACTTC.

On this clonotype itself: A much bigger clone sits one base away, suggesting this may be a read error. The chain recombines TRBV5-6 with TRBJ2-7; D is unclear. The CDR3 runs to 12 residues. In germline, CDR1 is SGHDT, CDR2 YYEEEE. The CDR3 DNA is TGTGCCAGCAGCTTGGTCTCCTACAAGCAGTACTTC. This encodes CASSLVSYKQYF.

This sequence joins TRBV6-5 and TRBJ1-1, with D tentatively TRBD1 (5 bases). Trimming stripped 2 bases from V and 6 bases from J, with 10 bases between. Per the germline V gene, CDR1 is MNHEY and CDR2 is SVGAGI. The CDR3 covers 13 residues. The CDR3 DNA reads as TGTGCCAGCAGTTACGGTATCAGGGCTGAAGCTTTCTTT. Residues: CASSYGIRAEAFF.